Shown below are 17 T cell receptor beta chains from a single sample sequenced in a study of cytomegalovirus exposure and HLA in healthy donors. In the PCR, 60 Vbeta and 13 Jbeta primers were used. Some clones are missing from TCRdb's copy, which holds only in-frame ones; the method was immunoSEQ multiplex PCR. The table lists 130,000 or so clones, roughly 80% of them singletons. The sequenced material came from PBMCs. These receptors originate from a man in his forties in good health and CMV-seronegative.

This clone has only a few counts. The chain employs TRBV11-2 and TRBJ2-7, with D perhaps TRBD2 (5 bases). Trimming stripped 5 bases from V and 7 bases from J, with 12 bases between. The germline V gene encodes CDR1 SGHAT and CDR2 FQNNGV. The CDR3 runs 12 residues. The CDR3, as DNA: TGTGCCAGCAGCCCAAACCCGGGGGAGCAGTACTTC. This encodes CASSPNPGEQYF.

This clone was seen only a few times. The V call is TRBV4-1, the J call TRBJ1-5; no clear D gene. Trimming removed 5 bases at V and 2 bases at J, with 19 bases between. Germline CDR1 reads MGHRA; CDR2 reads YSYEKL. This CDR3 has 17 residues. CDR3: CASSAGPSGVGNQPQHF. The CDR3 region has the DNA TGCGCCAGCAGCGCAGGCCCCAGCGGGGTTGGCAATCAGCCCCAGCATTTT.

The rearrangement links TRBV4-1 to TRBJ2-1; no reliable D call. This CDR3 spans 16 amino acids. The ends were cut back, 1 base at V and 6 bases at J, with 16 bases in the middle. The V gene's germline CDR1 is MGHRA and CDR2 YSYEKL. The CDR3 nucleotides are TGCGCCAGCAGCCAAGGAGGCTTTAACGTCGCCAATGAGCAGTTCTTC. Translating it yields CASSQGGFNVANEQFF.

The chain uses TRBV2 and TRBJ2-5, with 8 bases fitting TRBD1. In germline, CDR1 is SNHLY, CDR2 FYNNEI. Losses at the gene ends were 4 bases for V and 2 bases for J; bases not matched to a gene: 0. The CDR3 extends over 13 amino acids. The CDR3 region is CASSGDRQETQYF. CDR3 DNA sequence: TGTGCCAGCAGTGGGGACAGGCAAGAGACCCAGTACTTC. The full variable domain, completed using reference TRBV2 and TRBJ2-5, is EPEVTQTPSHQVTQMGQEVILRCVPISNHLYFYWYRQILGQKVEFLVSFYNNEISEKSEIFDDQFSVERPDGSNFTLKIRSTKLEDSAMYFCASSGDRQETQYFGPGTRLLVL.

The chain joins TRBV4-3 to TRBJ1-1; 7 nucleotides match TRBD1. Germline V gene sequence: CDR1 LGHNA, CDR2 YSLEER. The CDR3 sequence is 15 residues long. V lost 2 bases, J lost 3 bases, and 6 bases stayed unmatched. CDR3 protein: CASSQWSRGDTEAFF. CDR3 in DNA: TGCGCCAGCAGCCAATGGAGCAGGGGGGACACTGAAGCTTTCTTT.

V gene TRBV7-3 combines with J gene TRBJ2-7, with D perhaps matching TRBD1 (6 bases). The germline CDR1 and CDR2 sequences are SGHTA and FQGTGA. Trimming cost V 5 bases and J 6 bases, with 14 bases left between them. This CDR3 has 13 amino acids. In DNA, the CDR3 is TGTGCCAGCAGCGCCACGACAGGAGGCGAGCAGTACTTC. It specifies CASSATTGGEQYF.

The rearrangement uses TRBV5-1 and TRBJ2-7; a weak D match, TRBD2 (6 bases). Germline CDR1 is SGHRS and CDR2 is YFSETQ. Trimming took 4 bases from V and 0 from J, leaving 14 bases between them. The CDR3 spans 15 residues. Here the CDR3 reads CASSVGGSSSYEQYF. The CDR3 region has the DNA TGCGCCAGCAGCGTTGGGGGGTCTAGCTCCTACGAGCAGTACTTC.

V and J are TRBV7-3 and TRBJ2-3; 12 bases fit TRBD2. The trim removed 2 bases at V and 7 bases at J, leaving 4 bases unmatched. This CDR3 spans 15 amino acids. Germline loops: CDR1 SGHTA, CDR2 FQGTGA. The CDR3 nucleotides are TGTGCCAGCAGCTTATCTAGCGGGGGGGCGTATACGCAGTATTTT. Its translation is CASSLSSGGAYTQYF.

The rearrangement uses TRBV5-4 and TRBJ2-5, with 7 positions matching TRBD2. This CDR3 is 13 amino acids long. With V trimmed by 4 bases and J by 3 bases, 3 bases remained unmatched. Germline assignment: CDR1 SGHNT and CDR2 YYREEE (reference sequence). The CDR3 protein is CASSQSGEETQYF. The CDR3 nucleotides read TGTGCCAGCAGCCAAAGCGGGGAAGAGACCCAGTACTTC.

CDR3 DNA sequence: TGTGCCAGCAGCTTAGATAGGGGACTGTTTTTT. Translated: CASSLDRGLFF. The genes are TRBV7-9 and TRBJ1-4, with TRBD1 as a possible D gene (5 bases). V lost 1 base and J lost 13, with 7 bases in between. Germline-derived CDR1 and CDR2 are SEHNR and FQNEAQ (reference sequence). CDR3 length equals 11 residues.

The chain couples TRBV5-1 to TRBJ2-5, with TRBD1 identical over 9 bases. The CDR3 extends over 16 amino acids. Looked up from germline, CDR1 is SGHRS and CDR2 is YFSETQ. V was clipped by 4 bases and J by 4 bases; unmatched bases: 11. The CDR3 loop reads CASSRGAGQGTETQYF. In DNA, the CDR3 is TGCGCCAGCAGCCGCGGGGCGGGACAGGGTACAGAGACCCAGTACTTC.

This clone was picked up one time. The V call is TRBV7-2, the J call TRBJ2-7, with D perhaps TRBD2 (6 bases). The length of the CDR3 is 15 residues. V was trimmed by 4 bases and J by 2 bases, leaving 15 bases between them. The germline V gene encodes CDR1 SGHTA and CDR2 FQGNSA. The CDR3 loop is CASSSLGRTTYEQYF. CDR3 bases: TGTGCCAGCAGCTCCCTGGGGCGGACTACCTACGAGCAGTACTTC. The full variable domain, in which reference TRBV7-2 and TRBJ2-7 provide the parts outside the CDR3, is GAGVSQSPSNKVTEKGKDVELRCDPISGHTALYWYRQSLGQGLEFLIYFQGNSAPDKSGLPSDRFSAERTGGSVSTLTIQRTQQEDSAVYLCASSSLGRTTYEQYFGPGTRLTVT.

The V gene is TRBV5-1, the J gene TRBJ1-1, with TRBD1 identical over 8 bases. This CDR3 has 15 amino acids. CDR1 is SGHRS and CDR2 is YFSETQ in the germline V gene. Trimming at V came to 2 bases and at J to 5 bases, leaving 8 bases not matched to a gene. CDR3 DNA sequence: TGCGCCAGCAGCTTACTACAGGGGGGAGGAACTGAAGCTTTCTTT. Amino acid sequence: CASSLLQGGGTEAFF.

This chain uses TRBV7-8 with TRBJ2-1, with 10 bases matching TRBD2. The CDR3 runs to 16 residues. Germline V gene data show CDR1 as SGHVS and CDR2 as FQNEAQ. Trimming removed 2 bases from V and 10 bases from J; junction bases left unmatched: 11. The DNA of the CDR3 is TGTGCCAGCAGCTTACTGGAGCGGGGGGGCCCCAACGAGCAGTTCTTC. Protein: CASSLLERGGPNEQFF.

The DNA of the CDR3 is TGTGCCAGCAGTGGGGAGTTGGGCAGGGAGGGAGGATATGGCTACACCTTC. As protein: CASSGELGREGGYGYTF. The V and J genes are TRBV6-1 and TRBJ1-2; D might be TRBD1 (5 bases). Germline CDR1 is MNHNS and CDR2 is SASEGT. CDR3 size: 17 residues. Trimming shortened V by 4 bases and J by 5 bases, and 23 bases separated the two germline ends.

This clone was seen only a few times. The chain uses TRBV6-5 and TRBJ2-2; 10 nucleotides line up with TRBD1. The trim removed 8 bases at V and 2 bases at J, leaving 5 bases unmatched. The V gene's germline CDR1 is MNHEY and CDR2 SVGAGI. This CDR3 has 15 amino acids. CDR3 sequence reads: CASGGQGFNTGELFF. CDR3 DNA: TGTGCCAGCGGGGGACAGGGGTTTAACACCGGGGAGCTGTTTTTT.

The count of this clone is one. The chain combines TRBV5-1 with TRBJ2-7; possible D gene TRBD1, 6 bases. This CDR3 region has 13 residues. Trimming pared 1 base from V and 2 bases from J, leaving 7 bases between. Germline-derived CDR1 and CDR2 are SGHRS and YFSETQ. The CDR3: CASSLTGTYEQYF. Written as DNA, the CDR3 is TGCGCCAGCAGCTTGACAGGGACCTACGAGCAGTACTTC.